The 3 T cell receptor beta chains in this list originate from one sample, sequenced in a study of T cell repertoires in cytomegalovirus infection. TCRdb reanalysed the reads using MiXCR and keeps one entry per CDR3 protein. The table lists approximately 400,000 distinct CDR3 sequences, approximately 31% of them singletons. The sample consisted of PBMCs. The receptor set was obtained from a human donor in good health (CMV status not recorded). Some clones in this sample may be carry-over from other donors' samples.

The V and J genes are TRBV12-3 or TRBV12-4 and TRBJ2-1; TRBD2 matches at 10 bases. With V trimmed by 6 bases and J by 5 bases, 10 bases remained unmatched. The CDR3 is 16 residues long. The CDR3 spells CASRKSGGVYDNEQFF. CDR3 DNA: TGTGCCAGCAGGAAAAGCGGGGGGGTTTATGACAATGAGCAGTTCTTC.

This chain uses TRBV18 with TRBJ2-7, with D perhaps TRBD1 (6 bases). V was cut by 2 bases and J by 0 bases, with 11 bases left in between. Per germline, CDR1 KGHSH and CDR2 LQKENI. This CDR3 spans 15 amino acids. CDR3 nucleotides: TGTGCCAGCTCACCAAGCCCGGACAGCTCCTACGAGCAGTACTTC. Protein sequence: CASSPSPDSSYEQYF. The whole variable domain, filled in from reference TRBV18 and TRBJ2-7, reads NAGVMQNPRHLVRRRGQEARLRCSPMKGHSHVYWYRQLPEEGLKFMVYLQKENIIDESGMPKERFSAEFPKEGPSILRIQQVVRGDSAAYFCASSPSPDSSYEQYFGPGTRLTVT.

This sequence joins TRBV6-1 and TRBJ2-2; 11 positions agree with TRBD2. Germline V CDR1 and CDR2: MNHNS, SASEGT. This CDR3 contains 16 residues. J lost 5 bases, V lost 11 bases, and 13 bases had no gene match. DNA of the CDR3: TGTGCCCGCACGACCCGACTAGCGGGGCTTACCGGGGAGCTGTTTTTT. It encodes CARTTRLAGLTGELFF.